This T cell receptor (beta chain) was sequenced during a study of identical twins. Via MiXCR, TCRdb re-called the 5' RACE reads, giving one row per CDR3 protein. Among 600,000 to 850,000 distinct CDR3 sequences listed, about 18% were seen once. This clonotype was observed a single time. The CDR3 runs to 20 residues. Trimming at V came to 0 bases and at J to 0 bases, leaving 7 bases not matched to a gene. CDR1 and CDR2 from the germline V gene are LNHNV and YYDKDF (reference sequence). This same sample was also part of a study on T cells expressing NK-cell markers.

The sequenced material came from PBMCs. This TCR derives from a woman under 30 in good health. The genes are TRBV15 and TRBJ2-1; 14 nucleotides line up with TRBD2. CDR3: CATSRDRRTSGGLSYNEQFF. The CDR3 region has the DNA TGTGCCACCAGCAGAGATCGTCGGACTAGCGGGGGGCTCTCCTACAATGAGCAGTTCTTC.